A selection of T cell receptor beta chains follows, all from one sample in a study of T-cell memory formation after mild COVID-19. TCRdb re-derived calls from the 5' RACE reads in MiXCR, one entry per CDR3 protein. This sample has under 550,000 distinct CDR3 sequences, with 18% found just once. Sample: PBMCs or a T cell subset sorted from them (not recorded which). The receptors were sampled from an adult woman who had mild COVID-19 (a few samples of this study predate the infection). Cell type and time point are not known. CDR3s include the opening cysteine and the closing phenylalanine or tryptophan. Fields, in order: clone size, D gene, J gene, V gene, CDR3 DNA, CDR3 protein. A D gene is named only where the DNA matches it firmly. For some rows the clone size is stated as once, few or many, or as a class when expanded; others skip it.

clone size: few
D gene: TRBD2
J gene: TRBJ2-3
V gene: TRBV11-2
CDR3 DNA: TGTGCCAGCAGCTTAGCATGGCGGCTAGCGGGGAGCACAGATACGCAGTATTTT
CDR3 protein: CASSLAWRLAGSTDTQYF

clone size: .
D gene: .
J gene: TRBJ2-7
V gene: TRBV27
CDR3 DNA: TGTGCCAGCAGTTTCGGACAGCCCCCCTACGAGCAGTACTTC
CDR3 protein: CASSFGQPPYEQYF

clone size: few
D gene: TRBD2
J gene: TRBJ2-3
V gene: TRBV4-2
CDR3 DNA: TGTGCCAGCAGAGAACTAGCGGGGGGGAGCACAGATACGCAGTATTTT
CDR3 protein: CASRELAGGSTDTQYF

clone size: few
D gene: TRBD1
J gene: TRBJ1-2
V gene: TRBV29-1
CDR3 DNA: TGCAGCGTCCTGGACAGGGGGAGTTATGGCTACACCTTC
CDR3 protein: CSVLDRGSYGYTF

clone size: few
D gene: .
J gene: TRBJ2-6
V gene: TRBV6-5
CDR3 DNA: TGTGCCAGCAGTTCAGGGGTAGGGGCCAACGTCCTGACTTTC
CDR3 protein: CASSSGVGANVLTF

clone size: .
D gene: .
J gene: TRBJ2-3
V gene: TRBV12-3/TRBV12-4
CDR3 DNA: TGTGCCAGCAGTTCAACAGGGCGCCTCACAGATACGCAGTATTTT
CDR3 protein: CASSSTGRLTDTQYF

clone size: .
D gene: TRBD1
J gene: TRBJ2-7
V gene: TRBV19
CDR3 DNA: TGTGCCAGTAGGGGGGGGACAGGGAATTTCTACGAGCAGTACTTC
CDR3 protein: CASRGGTGNFYEQYF

clone size: .
D gene: .
J gene: TRBJ1-1
V gene: TRBV5-8
CDR3 DNA: TGTGCCAGCAGCTTCCCCGGGGGGTCGGGGACTGAAGCTTTCTTT
CDR3 protein: CASSFPGGSGTEAFF

clone size: .
D gene: .
J gene: TRBJ1-1
V gene: TRBV9
CDR3 DNA: TGTGCCAGCAGCGTACGACAGGCGAACACTGAAGCTTTCTTT
CDR3 protein: CASSVRQANTEAFF

clone size: .
D gene: TRBD2
J gene: TRBJ2-1
V gene: TRBV9
CDR3 DNA: TGTGCCAGCAGCGTAGGCCGGGCCAAGCGGGGGGCCAATGAGCAGTTCTTC
CDR3 protein: CASSVGRAKRGANEQFF

clone size: .
D gene: .
J gene: TRBJ2-7
V gene: TRBV20-1
CDR3 DNA: TGCAGTGCTAGTCTAGGAGGGGAGCAGTACTTC
CDR3 protein: CSASLGGEQYF

clone size: .
D gene: .
J gene: TRBJ2-7
V gene: TRBV24-1
CDR3 DNA: TGTGCCACCAGTGATTTAGCGTACGGTGAGCAGTACTTC
CDR3 protein: CATSDLAYGEQYF

clone size: .
D gene: .
J gene: TRBJ2-7
V gene: TRBV11-2
CDR3 DNA: TGTGCCAGCAGCTTAGATGGGGGTTCCTACGAGCAGTACTTC
CDR3 protein: CASSLDGGSYEQYF

clone size: .
D gene: .
J gene: TRBJ2-7
V gene: TRBV6-2/TRBV6-3
CDR3 DNA: TGTGCCAGCAGTGATCTCCTCTACGAGCAGTACTTC
CDR3 protein: CASSDLLYEQYF

clone size: .
D gene: TRBD2
J gene: TRBJ2-1
V gene: TRBV27
CDR3 DNA: TGTGCCAGCAGCCCTCCATGGAGCGGGATTTACAATGAGCAGTTCTTC
CDR3 protein: CASSPPWSGIYNEQFF

clone size: many
D gene: .
J gene: TRBJ2-1
V gene: TRBV12-3/TRBV12-4
CDR3 DNA: TGTGCCAGCAGCACCTGGGCACAATACAATGAGCAGTTCTTC
CDR3 protein: CASSTWAQYNEQFF